The clone carrying this TCR beta chain occurred once. The data are from a study of shared clonotypes between healthy human individuals. The ends were cut back, 5 bases at V and 1 base at J, with 15 bases in the middle. The V gene's germline CDR1 is LNHDA and CDR2 SQIVND (reference sequence). The CDR3 runs to 15 residues. Genomic DNA of each subset was evenly split across several immunoSEQ plates. When replicate PCRs were run on unsorted PBMC, they used 300 ng DNA, around 30,000 T cell genomes. This table comes from immunoSEQ multiplex PCR, and its TCRdb copy is limited to in-frame clones, with some not included. The table shows 450,000 or so clones, with roughly four fifths occurring only once.

The sample taken for sequencing was PBMCs. This sequence was found in a woman aged 40 to 50 in good health. Some clones in this sample may be carry-over from other donors' samples. The chain combines TRBV19 with TRBJ2-7, with D tentatively TRBD1 or TRBD2 (5 bases each). The CDR3 sequence is CASSLRDHTSYEQYF. The CDR3 coding sequence is TGTGCCAGTAGTCTCAGGGACCACACTTCCTACGAGCAGTACTTC.